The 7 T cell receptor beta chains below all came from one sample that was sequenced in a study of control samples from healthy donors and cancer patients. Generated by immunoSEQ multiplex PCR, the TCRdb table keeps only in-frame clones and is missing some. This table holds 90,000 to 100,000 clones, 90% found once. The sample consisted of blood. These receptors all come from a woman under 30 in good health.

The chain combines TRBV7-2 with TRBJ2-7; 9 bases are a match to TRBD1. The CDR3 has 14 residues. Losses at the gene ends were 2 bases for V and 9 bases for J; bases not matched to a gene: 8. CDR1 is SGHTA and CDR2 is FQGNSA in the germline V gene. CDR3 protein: CASSLIRTGDGQYF. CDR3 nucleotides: TGTGCCAGCAGCTTAATCAGGACAGGGGACGGGCAGTACTTC.

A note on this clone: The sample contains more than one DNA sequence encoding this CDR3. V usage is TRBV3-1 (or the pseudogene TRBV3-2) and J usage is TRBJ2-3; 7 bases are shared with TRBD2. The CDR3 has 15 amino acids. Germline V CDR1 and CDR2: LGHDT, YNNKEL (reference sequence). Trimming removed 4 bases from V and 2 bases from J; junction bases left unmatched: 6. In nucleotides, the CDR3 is TGTGCCAGCAGCCGGACCAGCGGGGTCACAGATACGCAGTATTTT. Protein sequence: CASSRTSGVTDTQYF.

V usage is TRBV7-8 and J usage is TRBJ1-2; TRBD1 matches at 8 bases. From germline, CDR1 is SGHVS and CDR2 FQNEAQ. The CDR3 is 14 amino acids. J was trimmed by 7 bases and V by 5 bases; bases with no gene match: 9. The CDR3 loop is CASSLTGERGGYTF. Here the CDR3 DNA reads TGTGCCAGCAGCCTGACAGGGGAACGGGGTGGCTACACCTTC.

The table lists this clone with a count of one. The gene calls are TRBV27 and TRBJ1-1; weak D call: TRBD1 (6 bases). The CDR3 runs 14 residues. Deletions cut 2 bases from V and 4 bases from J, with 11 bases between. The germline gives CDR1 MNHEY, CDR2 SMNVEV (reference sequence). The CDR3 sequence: CASSLTGRSTEAFF. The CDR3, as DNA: TGTGCCAGCAGTTTAACAGGGAGGTCCACTGAAGCTTTCTTT.

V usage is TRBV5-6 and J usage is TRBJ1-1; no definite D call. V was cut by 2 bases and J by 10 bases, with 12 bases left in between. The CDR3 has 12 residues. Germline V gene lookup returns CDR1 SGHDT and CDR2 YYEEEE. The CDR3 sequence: CASSFGEVGAFF. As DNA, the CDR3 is TGTGCCAGCAGCTTTGGGGAGGTTGGAGCTTTCTTT.

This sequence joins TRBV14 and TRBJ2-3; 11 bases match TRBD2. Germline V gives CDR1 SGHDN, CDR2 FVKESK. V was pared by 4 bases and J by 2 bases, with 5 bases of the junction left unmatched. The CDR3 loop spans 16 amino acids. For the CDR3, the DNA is TGTGCCAGCAGCCTCTATAGCGGGGGGGTCACAGATACGCAGTATTTT. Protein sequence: CASSLYSGGVTDTQYF.

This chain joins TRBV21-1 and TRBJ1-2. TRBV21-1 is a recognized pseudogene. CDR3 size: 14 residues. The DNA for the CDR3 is TGTGCCAGCAGCAAAGAGGCAGGGAGCTATGGCTACACCTTC. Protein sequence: CASSKEAGSYGYTF.